These T cell receptor beta chains were read from a single sample in a study of OX40 agonist ivuxolimab in advanced cancers. TCRdb keeps only in-frame clones here, not all; method: immunoSEQ multiplex PCR. The table has 70,000 to 90,000 clones, approximately 80% seen once. This specimen consisted of CD4+ or CD8+ T cells sorted from blood, obtained in a trial of the OX40 agonist ivuxolimab. The receptor set was obtained from an adult with an advanced solid tumor such as melanoma, head and neck, liver or kidney cancer. Each CDR3 is given with its conserved first and last residue. Each record gives: J gene, clone size, D gene, V gene, CDR3 DNA, CDR3 protein. D genes are given only for firm matches. Rows may omit the clone size; those that give it use once, few, many or a size class.

>TRBJ2-5|NA|NA|TRBV19
TGTGCCAGTAGTGGCTACCAAGAGACCCAGTACTTC
CASSGYQETQYF
>TRBJ1-5|NA|NA|TRBV6-5
TGTGCCAGCAGTTACGGGGATCAGCCCCAGCATTTT
CASSYGDQPQHF
>TRBJ2-3|NA|NA|TRBV7-7
TGTGCTAGCAGCCCTTGGGGGGGCGCTTCCCATACGCAGTATTTT
CASSPWGGASHTQYF
>TRBJ2-3|NA|TRBD2|TRBV5-1
TGCGCCAGCAGCTTGCCTAGCGGGGAAAGCACAGATACGCAGTATTTT
CASSLPSGESTDTQYF
>TRBJ1-1|NA|TRBD1|TRBV15
TGTGCCACCAGCAGAGGGGACAGGGCTGTCACTGAAGCTTTCTTT
CATSRGDRAVTEAFF
>TRBJ1-4|medium-sized|NA|TRBV7-9
TGTGCCAGCAGCTTAGATCTTCAGGAAACAACTAATGAAAAACTGTTTTTT
CASSLDLQETTNEKLFF
>TRBJ2-1|NA|NA|TRBV6-5
TGTGCCAGCAGCCCTGCTACTTCCTACAATGAGCAGTTCTTC
CASSPATSYNEQFF
>TRBJ2-5|NA|NA|TRBV5-1
TGCGCCAGCAGCTTGTTAGGGTTCCTCGAAGAGACCCAGTACTTC
CASSLLGFLEETQYF
>TRBJ2-3|NA|TRBD2|TRBV6-5
TGTGCCAGCAGTTTCGGGGGGGCGAGTCGCACAGATACGCAGTATTTT
CASSFGGASRTDTQYF
>TRBJ1-1|NA|NA|TRBV18
TGTGCCAGCTCAAACTACCCAGGGGAGCACACTGAAGCTTTCTTT
CASSNYPGEHTEAFF
>TRBJ1-5|NA|NA|TRBV5-4
TGTGCCAGCAGCGCGGACGGGGGCGGCAATCAGCCCCAGCATTTT
CASSADGGGNQPQHF
>TRBJ1-5|few|NA|TRBV2
TGTGCCAGCAGAGCGGACGGTTACAATCAGCCCCAGCATTTT
CASRADGYNQPQHF
>TRBJ1-1|few|NA|TRBV27
TGTGCCAGCAGCATACTGACGGGACATAATATTCTGAACACTGAAGCTTTCTTT
CASSILTGHNILNTEAFF
>TRBJ2-1|NA|TRBD2|TRBV5-4
TGTGCCAGCAGCTCTGATCCGGGACTAGCGGGACAGAGCTCCTACAATGAGCAGTTCTTC
CASSSDPGLAGQSSYNEQFF
>TRBJ1-4|NA|NA|TRBV9
TGTGCCAGCAGCGTTACAGGGAACCGAGTTGAAAAACTGTTTTTT
CASSVTGNRVEKLFF